Below are 20 T cell receptor beta chains sequenced from a single sample in a study of T cells after posttransplantation cyclophosphamide. Using immunoSEQ multiplex PCR, the repertoire was profiled, and TCRdb retains in-frame clones only, with some absent. The sample yields some 47,000 clones, about 86% seen once. Sequenced: PBMCs. These receptors originate from a man aged 30 to 39 with a blood cancer, CMV-positive, and with a related stem cell donor.

The chain is built from TRBV7-2 and TRBJ2-1, with a weak D call TRBD1 (5 bases). Germline CDR1 is SGHTA and CDR2 is FQGNSA. CDR3 size: 17 residues. Trimming removed 3 bases from V and 0 bases from J, with 15 bases in between. CDR3 DNA sequence: TGTGCCAGCAGCTTGGGGCAGGGCTTCGGCTCCTACAATGAGCAGTTCTTC. The encoded protein is CASSLGQGFGSYNEQFF.

This clone is medium-sized. V gene TRBV4-3 combines with J gene TRBJ2-1; perhaps TRBD1 as D (5 bases). The CDR3 loop spans 15 amino acids. Germline V gene sequence: CDR1 LGHNA, CDR2 YSLEER. V was cut by 5 bases and J by 5 bases, with 16 bases left in between. The CDR3 bases are TGCGCCAGCAGCGCCCGACAGAGCCTTAACAATGAGCAGTTCTTC. This codes for CASSARQSLNNEQFF.

The rearrangement uses TRBV5-6 and TRBJ2-5; 8 bases fit TRBD2. J gave up 2 bases and V 4 bases, and 10 bases lay outside the gene matches. From germline, CDR1 is SGHDT and CDR2 YYEEEE. CDR3 length: 16 amino acids. CDR3 protein: CASSGERVAGQETQYF. In nucleotides, the CDR3 is TGTGCCAGCAGCGGCGAACGAGTAGCGGGGCAAGAGACCCAGTACTTC.

Turning to this clone: The same CDR3 arises from other DNA sequences in this sample as well. The V and J genes are TRBV7-3 and TRBJ1-5; possibly TRBD1 for D (5 bases). The V end was cut by 5 bases, the J end by 6 bases, with 11 bases between. Germline V CDR1 and CDR2: SGHTA, FQGTGA. This CDR3 contains 13 residues. CDR3 bases: TGTGCCAGCAGCCCGCAGGGTGGTCAGCCCCAGCATTTT. Encoded protein: CASSPQGGQPQHF.

The chain couples TRBV28 to TRBJ2-1; the D gene is possibly TRBD1 (6 bases). CDR1 and CDR2 from the germline V gene are MDHEN and SYDVKM. Deletions cut 4 bases from V and 9 bases from J, with 16 bases between. The CDR3 is 14 residues long. CDR3 bases: TGTGCCAGCAGTTACGACAGGCCGCGACCTGAGCAGTTCTTC. Translated, it gives CASSYDRPRPEQFF.

The rearrangement uses TRBV11-2 and TRBJ2-2; 11 nucleotides align to TRBD2. The CDR3 length is 16 residues. The V gene end was trimmed by 5 bases and the J gene end by 3 bases; junction bases not matched to a gene: 5. Per the germline V gene, CDR1 is SGHAT and CDR2 is FQNNGV. CDR3 loop: CASSPKLAGDTGELFF. CDR3 in DNA: TGTGCCAGCAGCCCCAAACTAGCGGGGGACACCGGGGAGCTGTTTTTT.

V and J are TRBV4-3 and TRBJ1-2; D not certain. This CDR3 comprises 14 residues. Trimming pared 4 bases from V and 4 bases from J, leaving 13 bases between. Germline V gives CDR1 LGHNA, CDR2 YSLEER. The CDR3 reads CASSPTLEGYGYTF. The CDR3 DNA reads as TGCGCCAGCAGCCCAACCCTCGAGGGCTATGGCTACACCTTC.

The V call is TRBV19, the J call TRBJ1-5, with TRBD1 matching over 7 bases. The V gene end was trimmed by 5 bases and the J gene end by 6 bases; junction bases not matched to a gene: 10. Germline V gives CDR1 LNHDA, CDR2 SQIVND (reference sequence). This CDR3 is 15 amino acids long. This CDR3 reads CASSFLPTGLQPQHF. The CDR3 DNA reads TGTGCCAGTAGTTTCCTTCCGACAGGGCTTCAGCCCCAGCATTTT.

A single count supports this clone. J is TRBJ1-3 and V is TRBV5-1; 8 bases match TRBD1. Per the germline V gene, CDR1 is SGHRS and CDR2 is YFSETQ. With 4 bases clipped from V and 0 bases from J, the junction kept 15 bases outside the gene matches. The CDR3 has 19 amino acids. The CDR3, as DNA: TGCGCCAGCAGCAGCTCTTCTACAGGGGGTTATGACTCTGGAAACACCATATATTTT. The encoded protein is CASSSSSTGGYDSGNTIYF.

The chain couples TRBV28 to TRBJ2-1, with D unresolved. Between the trimmed V and J ends, which lost 5 bases and 9 bases, there was a span of 11 bases. The CDR3 spans 12 residues. Germline V CDR1 and CDR2: MDHEN, SYDVKM. CDR3 amino acids: CASSPRSVEQFF. DNA for the CDR3: TGTGCCAGCAGTCCCCGGTCGGTTGAGCAGTTCTTC.

The rearrangement joins TRBV7-9 to TRBJ1-3, with TRBD1 matching 9 bases. The junction had 8 bases not matched to a gene; V was cut back by 5 bases and J by 0 bases. The CDR3 covers 17 residues. Germline V gives CDR1 SEHNR, CDR2 FQNEAQ (reference sequence). CDR3 protein: CASSPGTGRNSGNTIYF. CDR3 nucleotide sequence: TGTGCCAGCAGCCCGGGGACAGGGAGAAACTCTGGAAACACCATATATTTT.

This chain links TRBV6-4 with TRBJ2-3; D is uncertain. CDR1 MRHNA and CDR2 SNTAGT come from the germline V gene. This CDR3 has 15 residues. V was clipped by 0 bases and J by 0 bases, with 7 bases between them. The CDR3: CASSDSIASTDTQYF. The CDR3 bases are TGTGCCAGCAGTGACTCGATAGCTAGCACAGATACGCAGTATTTT.

The chain has TRBV4-2 and TRBJ1-2; a possible D gene is TRBD1 (5 bases). The V gene lost 1 base and the J gene lost 4 bases, with 16 bases spanning the gap. The CDR3 totals 16 residues. The V gene's germline CDR1 is LGHNA and CDR2 YNFKEQ. This CDR3 reads CASSQGPERDGYGYTF. Written as DNA, the CDR3 is TGTGCCAGCAGCCAAGGCCCAGAGCGGGACGGCTATGGCTACACCTTC.

This chain connects TRBV29-1 to TRBJ2-5; D ambiguous. From germline, CDR1 is SQVTM and CDR2 ANQGSEA. This CDR3 is built from 12 residues. Trimming took 3 bases from V and 0 from J, leaving 5 bases between them. The CDR3 here is CSVDDNQETQYF. The CDR3 region has the DNA TGCAGCGTTGATGACAACCAAGAGACCCAGTACTTC. The full variable domain, with the rest looked up from reference TRBV29-1 and TRBJ2-5, is SAVISQKPSRDICQRGTSLTIQCQVDSQVTMMFWYRQQPGQSLTLIATANQGSEATYESGFVIDKFPISRPNLTFSTLTVSNMSPEDSSIYLCSVDDNQETQYFGPGTRLLVL.

The gene calls are TRBV21-1 and TRBJ2-1; TRBD1 is the table's D call and was not checked against the DNA. TRBV21-1 has pseudogene status. This CDR3 region has 16 residues. Here the CDR3 reads CASSKETYPSLNEQFF. DNA for the CDR3: TGTGCCAGCAGCAAAGAGACATACCCATCGTTAAATGAGCAGTTCTTC.

The chain has TRBV7-6 and TRBJ2-7, with D tentatively TRBD2 (5 bases). V was cut by 4 bases and J by 1 base, with 14 bases left in between. There are 15 residues in the CDR3. Germline-derived CDR1 and CDR2 are SGHVS and FNYEAQ. The CDR3 bases are TGTGCCAGCAGCTCAGACCGGGGTTTTTCCTACGAGCAGTACTTC. This translates into CASSSDRGFSYEQYF.

The J gene is TRBJ1-2, the V gene TRBV27; tentatively, D is TRBD1 (6 bases). Trimming removed 0 bases from V and 1 base from J, with 15 bases in between. In germline, CDR1 is MNHEY, CDR2 SMNVEV (reference sequence). The CDR3 length is 17 residues. The CDR3 spells CASSLSTQGALNYGYTF. CDR3 bases: TGTGCCAGCAGTTTATCGACACAGGGAGCCCTTAACTATGGCTACACCTTC.

The gene calls are TRBV14 and TRBJ2-7; D possibly corresponds to TRBD1 (6 bases). Between the trimmed V and J ends, which lost 2 bases and 10 bases, there was a span of 9 bases. Germline V gene lookup returns CDR1 SGHDN and CDR2 FVKESK. The CDR3 is 11 residues long. The CDR3 region has the DNA TGTGCCAGCAGCCAACACAGGGAACAGTACTTC. Translating it yields CASSQHREQYF.

This sequence joins TRBV5-1 and TRBJ2-7; 13 nucleotides agree with TRBD2. This CDR3 comprises 14 residues. Germline trimming cut 5 bases from V and 6 bases from J; bases unmatched to any gene: 5. In germline, CDR1 is SGHRS, CDR2 YFSETQ. This CDR3 is CASRRLAGGGEQYF. CDR3 in DNA: TGCGCCAGCAGAAGACTAGCGGGAGGAGGCGAGCAGTACTTC.

The genes are TRBV10-3 and TRBJ2-1, with D maybe TRBD2 (6 bases). This CDR3 region has 14 residues. Germline CDR1 and CDR2: ENHRY and SYGVKD. The V end was cut by 5 bases, the J end by 2 bases, with 10 bases between. Here the CDR3 reads CAISSGLAYNEQFF. The DNA for the CDR3 is TGTGCCATCAGTAGCGGGCTTGCCTACAATGAGCAGTTCTTC.